This T cell receptor beta chain emerged from a study of blood T cell repertoires in COVID-19. The method was immunoSEQ multiplex PCR; TCRdb's version includes in-frame clones alone and lacks a portion of them. The sample lists 260,000 or so clones, 82% occurring once. This clone was counted a single time. The length of the CDR3 is 11 residues. Trimming took off 3 bases at V and 4 bases at J, with 3 bases between the two ends. Looked up from germline, CDR1 is KGHSH and CDR2 is LQKENI. The origin of this receptor is a woman in her 70s with acute or convalescent COVID-19. Specimen: peripheral blood. The gene calls are TRBV18 and TRBJ1-1; D gene uncertain. The CDR3 coding sequence is TGTGCCAGCTCACCTAGCACTGAAGCTTTCTTT. Translating it yields CASSPSTEAFF.